This TCR beta chain stems from a study of blood T cells in healthy people across ages. With a J-beta primer mix and a sample-barcoded 5' primer, a second PCR ran about 7 to 12 cycles. Each of the samples gave a minimum of 3 million paired-end reads that contained CDR3. One entry per CDR3 protein results from TCRdb running MiXCR on the 5' RACE reads. The repertoire holds fewer than 900,000 distinct CDR3 sequences, with roughly 44% as singletons. The CDR3 totals 9 residues. CDR1 and CDR2 (germline): MNHGY, SVAAGI. The V and J ends lost 11 bases and 8 bases respectively, with 10 bases between them. Study findings and constraints: Comparison with aged donors showed that long-lived donors had more naive CD4+ cells and higher diversity.

Points on this clonotype: The antigen remains undetermined.

The receptor was isolated from a woman aged 55-70 years in good health. What was sequenced was blood. The chain has TRBV6-9 and TRBJ2-7; D possibly uses TRBD1 or TRBD2 (5 bases each). The CDR3 loop reads CAWDRQQYF. As DNA, the CDR3 is TGTGCCTGGGACCGTCAGCAGTACTTC.